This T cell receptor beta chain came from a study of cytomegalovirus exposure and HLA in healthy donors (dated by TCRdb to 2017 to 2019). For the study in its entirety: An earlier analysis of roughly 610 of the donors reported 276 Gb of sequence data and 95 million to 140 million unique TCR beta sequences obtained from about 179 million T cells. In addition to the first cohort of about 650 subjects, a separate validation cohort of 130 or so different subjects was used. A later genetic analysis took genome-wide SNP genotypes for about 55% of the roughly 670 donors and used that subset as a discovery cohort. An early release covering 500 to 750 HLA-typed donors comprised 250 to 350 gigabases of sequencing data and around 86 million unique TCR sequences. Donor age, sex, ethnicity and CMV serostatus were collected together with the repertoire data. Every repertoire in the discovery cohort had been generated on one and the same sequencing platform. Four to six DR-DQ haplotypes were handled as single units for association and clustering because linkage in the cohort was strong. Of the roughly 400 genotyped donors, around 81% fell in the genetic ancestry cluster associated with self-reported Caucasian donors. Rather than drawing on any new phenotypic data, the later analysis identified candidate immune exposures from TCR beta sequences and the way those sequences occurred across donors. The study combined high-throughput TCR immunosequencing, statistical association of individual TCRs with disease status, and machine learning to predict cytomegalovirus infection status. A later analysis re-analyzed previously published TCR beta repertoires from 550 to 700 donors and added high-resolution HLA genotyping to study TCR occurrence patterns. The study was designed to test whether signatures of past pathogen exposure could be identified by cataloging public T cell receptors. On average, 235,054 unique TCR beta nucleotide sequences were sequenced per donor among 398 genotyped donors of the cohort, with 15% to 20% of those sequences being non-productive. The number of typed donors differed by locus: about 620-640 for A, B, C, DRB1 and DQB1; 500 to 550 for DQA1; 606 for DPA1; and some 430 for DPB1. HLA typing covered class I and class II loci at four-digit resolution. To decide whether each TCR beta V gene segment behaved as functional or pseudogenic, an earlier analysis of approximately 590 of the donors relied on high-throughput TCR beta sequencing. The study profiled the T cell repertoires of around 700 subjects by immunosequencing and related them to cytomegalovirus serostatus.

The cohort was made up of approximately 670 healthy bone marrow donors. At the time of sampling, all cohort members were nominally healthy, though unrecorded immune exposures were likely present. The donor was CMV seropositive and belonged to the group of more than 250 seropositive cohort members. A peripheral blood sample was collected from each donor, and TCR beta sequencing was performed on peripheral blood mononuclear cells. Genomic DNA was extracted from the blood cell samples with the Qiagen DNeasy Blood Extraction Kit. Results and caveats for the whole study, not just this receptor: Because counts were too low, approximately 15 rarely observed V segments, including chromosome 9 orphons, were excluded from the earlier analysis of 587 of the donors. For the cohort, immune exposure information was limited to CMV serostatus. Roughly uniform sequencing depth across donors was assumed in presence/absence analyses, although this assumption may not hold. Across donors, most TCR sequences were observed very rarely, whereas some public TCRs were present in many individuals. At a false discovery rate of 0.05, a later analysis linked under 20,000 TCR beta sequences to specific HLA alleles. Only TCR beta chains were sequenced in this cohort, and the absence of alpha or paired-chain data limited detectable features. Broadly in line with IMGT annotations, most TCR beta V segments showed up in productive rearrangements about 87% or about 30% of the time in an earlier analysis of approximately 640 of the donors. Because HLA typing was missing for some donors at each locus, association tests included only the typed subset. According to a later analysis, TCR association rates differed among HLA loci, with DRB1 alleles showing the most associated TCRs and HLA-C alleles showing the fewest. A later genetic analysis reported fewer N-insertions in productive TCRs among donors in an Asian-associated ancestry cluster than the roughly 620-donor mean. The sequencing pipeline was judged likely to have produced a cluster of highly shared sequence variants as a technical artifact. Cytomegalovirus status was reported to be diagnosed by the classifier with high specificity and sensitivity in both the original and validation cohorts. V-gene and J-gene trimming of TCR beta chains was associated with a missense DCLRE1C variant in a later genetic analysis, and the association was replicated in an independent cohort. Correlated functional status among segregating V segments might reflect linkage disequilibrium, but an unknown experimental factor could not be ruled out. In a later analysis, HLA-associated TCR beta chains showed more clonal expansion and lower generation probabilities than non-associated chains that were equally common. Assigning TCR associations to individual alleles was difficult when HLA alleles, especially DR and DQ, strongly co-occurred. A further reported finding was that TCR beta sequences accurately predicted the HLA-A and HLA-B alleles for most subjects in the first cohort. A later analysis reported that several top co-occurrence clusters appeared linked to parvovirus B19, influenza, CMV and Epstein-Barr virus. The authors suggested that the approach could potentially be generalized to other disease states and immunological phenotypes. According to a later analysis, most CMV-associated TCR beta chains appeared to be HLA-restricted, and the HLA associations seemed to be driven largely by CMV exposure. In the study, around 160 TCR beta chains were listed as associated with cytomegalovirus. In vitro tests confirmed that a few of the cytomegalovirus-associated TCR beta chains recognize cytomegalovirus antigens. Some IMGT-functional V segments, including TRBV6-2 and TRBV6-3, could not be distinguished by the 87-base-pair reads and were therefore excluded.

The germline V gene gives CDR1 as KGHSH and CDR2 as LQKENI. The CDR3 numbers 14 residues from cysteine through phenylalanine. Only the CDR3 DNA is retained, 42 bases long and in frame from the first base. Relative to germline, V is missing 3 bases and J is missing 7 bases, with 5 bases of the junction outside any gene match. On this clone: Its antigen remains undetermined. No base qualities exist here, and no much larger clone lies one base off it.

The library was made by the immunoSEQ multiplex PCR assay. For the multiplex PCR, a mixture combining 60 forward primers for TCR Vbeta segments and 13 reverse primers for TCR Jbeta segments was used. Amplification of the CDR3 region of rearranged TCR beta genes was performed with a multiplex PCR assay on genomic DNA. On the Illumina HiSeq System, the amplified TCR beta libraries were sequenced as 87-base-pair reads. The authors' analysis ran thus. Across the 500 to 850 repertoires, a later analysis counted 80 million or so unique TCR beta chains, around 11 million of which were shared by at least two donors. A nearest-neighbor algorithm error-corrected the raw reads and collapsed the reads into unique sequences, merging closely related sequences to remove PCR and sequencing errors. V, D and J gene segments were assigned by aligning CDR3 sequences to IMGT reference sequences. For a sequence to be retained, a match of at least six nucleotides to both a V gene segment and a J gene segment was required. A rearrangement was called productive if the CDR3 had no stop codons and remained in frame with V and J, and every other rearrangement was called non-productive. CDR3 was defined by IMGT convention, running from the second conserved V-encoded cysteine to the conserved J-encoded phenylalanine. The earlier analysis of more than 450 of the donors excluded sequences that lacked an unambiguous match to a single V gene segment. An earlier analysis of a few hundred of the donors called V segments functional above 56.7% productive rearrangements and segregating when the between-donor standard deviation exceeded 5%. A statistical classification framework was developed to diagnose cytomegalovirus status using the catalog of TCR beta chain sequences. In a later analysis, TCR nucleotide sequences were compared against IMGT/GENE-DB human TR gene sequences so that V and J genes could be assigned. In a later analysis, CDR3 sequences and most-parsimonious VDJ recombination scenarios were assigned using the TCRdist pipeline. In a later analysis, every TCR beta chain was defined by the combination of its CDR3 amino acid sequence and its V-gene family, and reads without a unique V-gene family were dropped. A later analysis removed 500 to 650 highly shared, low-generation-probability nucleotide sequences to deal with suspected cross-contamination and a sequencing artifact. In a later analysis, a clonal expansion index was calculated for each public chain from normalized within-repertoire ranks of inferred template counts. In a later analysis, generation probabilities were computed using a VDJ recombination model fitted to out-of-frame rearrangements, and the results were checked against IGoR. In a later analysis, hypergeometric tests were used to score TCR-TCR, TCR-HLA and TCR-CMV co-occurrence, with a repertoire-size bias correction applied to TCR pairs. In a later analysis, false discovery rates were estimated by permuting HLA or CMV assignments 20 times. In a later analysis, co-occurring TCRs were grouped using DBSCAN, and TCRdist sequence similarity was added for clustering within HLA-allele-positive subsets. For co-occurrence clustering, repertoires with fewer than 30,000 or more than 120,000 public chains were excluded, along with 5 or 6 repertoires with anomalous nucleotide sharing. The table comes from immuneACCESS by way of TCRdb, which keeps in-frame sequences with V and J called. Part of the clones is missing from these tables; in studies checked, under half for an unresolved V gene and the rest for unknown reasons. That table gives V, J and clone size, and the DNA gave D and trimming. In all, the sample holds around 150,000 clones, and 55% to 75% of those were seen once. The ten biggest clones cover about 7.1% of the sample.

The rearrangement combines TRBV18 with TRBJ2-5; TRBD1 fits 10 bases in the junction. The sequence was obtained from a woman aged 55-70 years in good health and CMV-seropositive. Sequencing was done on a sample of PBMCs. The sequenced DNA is TGTGCCAGCTCACCGGGACAGGGGATACCGACCCAGTACTTC. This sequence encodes CASSPGQGIPTQYF.